This is a list of T cell receptor beta chains from one sample in a study of T cell changes during pregnancy in multiple sclerosis. TCRdb's copy holds only in-frame clones and misses some; the assay was immunoSEQ multiplex PCR. The sample carries about 24,000 clones, more than 85% recorded once. Specimen: CD4+ T cells from peripheral blood mononuclear cells, collected in the second trimester of pregnancy. The receptors originated from a female donor in good health, enrolled as a control in a pregnancy study. Each CDR3 is given with its conserved first and last residue. Each record gives: clone size, V gene, D gene, J gene, CDR3 protein, CDR3 DNA. D genes are given only for firm matches. Some rows have no size entry. The others give once, few or many, or a class for an expanded clone.

>NA|TRBV19|NA|TRBJ2-7
CASSIYGGEQYF
TGTGCCAGTAGTATATACGGGGGCGAGCAGTACTTC
>NA|TRBV4-1|TRBD2|TRBJ2-7
CASSQGLAVSYEQYF
TGCGCCAGCAGCCAAGGACTAGCGGTTTCCTACGAGCAGTACTTC
>few|TRBV27|NA|TRBJ1-5
CASSLPNQPQHF
TGTGCCAGCAGTTTACCTAATCAGCCCCAGCATTTT
>NA|TRBV6-1|NA|TRBJ1-1
CASSEAQGQTEAFF
TGTGCCAGCAGTGAAGCGCAGGGGCAAACTGAAGCTTTCTTT
>NA|TRBV5-1|TRBD1|TRBJ2-2
CASSLDRGDTGELFF
TGCGCCAGCAGCTTGGACAGGGGAGACACCGGGGAGCTGTTTTTT
>NA|TRBV18|NA|TRBJ1-2
CASSPPRAGGYTF
TGTGCCAGCTCACCACCAAGGGCGGGAGGCTACACCTTC
>NA|TRBV5-1|NA|TRBJ2-6
CASSFGYQGGNVLTF
TGCGCCAGCAGCTTTGGATATCAGGGAGGCAACGTCCTGACTTTC
>NA|TRBV4-2|TRBD1|TRBJ2-5
CASSQDLLGGETQYF
TGTGCCAGCAGCCAAGATCTTCTAGGGGGCGAGACCCAGTACTTC
>NA|TRBV18|NA|TRBJ1-4
CASSRQLAGSGEKLFF
TGTGCCAGCTCACGACAACTGGCGGGAAGCGGCGAAAAACTGTTTTTT
>NA|TRBV28|NA|TRBJ1-5
CASSRGYNQPQHF
TGTGCCAGCAGCCGCGGTTACAATCAGCCCCAGCATTTT
>NA|TRBV4-2|NA|TRBJ2-2
CASSQERGTGELFF
TGTGCCAGCAGCCAAGAACGGGGGACCGGGGAGCTGTTTTTT
>NA|TRBV10-3|NA|TRBJ1-1
CAISESGGEGTEAFF
TGTGCCATCAGTGAGTCGGGGGGGGAGGGCACTGAAGCTTTCTTT
>NA|TRBV5-5|TRBD2|TRBJ2-1
CASSLTPSPAGGAHEQFF
TGTGCCAGCAGCTTGACCCCTTCGCCGGCGGGAGGGGCCCATGAGCAGTTCTTC
>NA|TRBV18|NA|TRBJ1-2
CASSPDSSYGYTF
TGTGCCAGCTCACCGGACAGCAGCTATGGCTACACCTTC
>NA|TRBV21-1|NA|TRBJ2-7
CASSRGCDSTYEQYF
TGTGCCAGCAGCAGGGGCTGCGACAGCACCTACGAGCAGTACTTC
>once|TRBV2|NA|TRBJ1-2
CASSEAKKGNYGYTF
TGTGCCAGCAGTGAAGCGAAGAAGGGGAACTATGGCTACACCTTC